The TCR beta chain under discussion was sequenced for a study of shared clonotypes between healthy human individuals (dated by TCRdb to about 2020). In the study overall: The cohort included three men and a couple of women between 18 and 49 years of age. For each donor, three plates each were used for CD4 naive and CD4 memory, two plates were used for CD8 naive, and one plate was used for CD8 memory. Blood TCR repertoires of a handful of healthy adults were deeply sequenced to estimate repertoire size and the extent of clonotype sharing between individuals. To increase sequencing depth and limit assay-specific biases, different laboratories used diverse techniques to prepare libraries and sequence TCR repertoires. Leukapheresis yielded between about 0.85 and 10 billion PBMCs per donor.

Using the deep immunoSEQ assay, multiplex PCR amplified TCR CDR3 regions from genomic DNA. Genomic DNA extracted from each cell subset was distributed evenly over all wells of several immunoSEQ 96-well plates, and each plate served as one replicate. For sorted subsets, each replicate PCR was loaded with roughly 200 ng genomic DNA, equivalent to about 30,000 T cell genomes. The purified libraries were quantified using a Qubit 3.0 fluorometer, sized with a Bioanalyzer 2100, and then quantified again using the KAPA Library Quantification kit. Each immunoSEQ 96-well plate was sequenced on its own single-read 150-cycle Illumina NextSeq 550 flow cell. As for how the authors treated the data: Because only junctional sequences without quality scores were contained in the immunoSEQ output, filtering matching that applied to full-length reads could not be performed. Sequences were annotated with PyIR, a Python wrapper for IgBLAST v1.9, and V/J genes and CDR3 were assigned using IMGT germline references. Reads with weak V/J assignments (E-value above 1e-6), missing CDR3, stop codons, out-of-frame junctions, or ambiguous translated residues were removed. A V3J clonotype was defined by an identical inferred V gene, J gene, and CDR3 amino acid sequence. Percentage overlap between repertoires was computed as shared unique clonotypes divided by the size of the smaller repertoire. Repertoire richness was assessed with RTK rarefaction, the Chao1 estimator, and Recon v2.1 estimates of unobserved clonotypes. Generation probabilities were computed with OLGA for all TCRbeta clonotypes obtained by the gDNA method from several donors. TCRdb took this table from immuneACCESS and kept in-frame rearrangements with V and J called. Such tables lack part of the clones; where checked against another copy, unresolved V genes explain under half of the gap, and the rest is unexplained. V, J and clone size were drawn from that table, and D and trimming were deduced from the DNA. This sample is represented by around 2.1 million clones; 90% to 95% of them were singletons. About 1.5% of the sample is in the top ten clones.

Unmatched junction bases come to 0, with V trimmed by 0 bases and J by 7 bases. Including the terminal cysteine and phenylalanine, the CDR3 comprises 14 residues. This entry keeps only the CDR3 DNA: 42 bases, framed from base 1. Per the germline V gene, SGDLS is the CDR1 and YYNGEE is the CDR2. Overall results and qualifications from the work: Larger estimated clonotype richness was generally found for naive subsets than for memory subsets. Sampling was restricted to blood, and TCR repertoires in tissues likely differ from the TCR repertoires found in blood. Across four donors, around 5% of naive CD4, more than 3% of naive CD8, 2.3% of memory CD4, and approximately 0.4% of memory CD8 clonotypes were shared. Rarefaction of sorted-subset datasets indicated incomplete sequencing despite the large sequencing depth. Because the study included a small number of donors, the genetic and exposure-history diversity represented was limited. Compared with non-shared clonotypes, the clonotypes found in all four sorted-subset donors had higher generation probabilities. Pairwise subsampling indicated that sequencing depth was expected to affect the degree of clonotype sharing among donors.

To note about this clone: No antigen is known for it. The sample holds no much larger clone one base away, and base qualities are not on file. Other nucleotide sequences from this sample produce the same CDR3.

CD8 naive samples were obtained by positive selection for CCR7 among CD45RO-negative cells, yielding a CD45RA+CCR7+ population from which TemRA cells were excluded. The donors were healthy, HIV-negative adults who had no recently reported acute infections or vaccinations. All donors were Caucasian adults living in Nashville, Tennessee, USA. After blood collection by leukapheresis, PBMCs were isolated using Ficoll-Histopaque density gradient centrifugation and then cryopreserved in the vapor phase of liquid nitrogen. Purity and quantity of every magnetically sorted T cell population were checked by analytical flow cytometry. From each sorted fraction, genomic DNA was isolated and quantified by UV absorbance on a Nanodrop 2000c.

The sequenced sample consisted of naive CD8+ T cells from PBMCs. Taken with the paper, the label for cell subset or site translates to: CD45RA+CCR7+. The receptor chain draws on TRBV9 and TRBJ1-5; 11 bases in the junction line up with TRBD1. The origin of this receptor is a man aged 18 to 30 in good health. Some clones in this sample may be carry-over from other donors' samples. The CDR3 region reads CASSVGTGGQPQHF. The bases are TGTGCCAGCAGCGTAGGGACAGGGGGCCAGCCCCAGCATTTT.